This T cell receptor beta chain was recovered during a study of blood T cell repertoires in COVID-19. Study-level background: Acute and convalescent COVID-19 samples came from the United States, Italy and Spain. From T cells, B-cell-depleted T cells, or PBMCs came the material, which was cDNA or gDNA.

V was pared by 3 bases and J by 6 bases, with 3 bases of the junction left unmatched. CDR1 is LNHNV, CDR2 YYDKDF, per germline (reference sequence). The CDR3 covers 14 residues. As handled by the study authors: Reference gene primer amplification in the assay estimated nucleated cell counts. Assay: immunoSEQ multiplex PCR; the TCRdb copy retains only in-frame clones and omits some. For V, J and clone size, that table is used; D and trimming come from the DNA. The profile shows about 180,000 clones, roughly 85% of them singletons. The sample consisted of peripheral blood. V and J are TRBV15 and TRBJ1-2; TRBD1 matches 11 bases. The sequence derives from a man aged 45-60 years with active or convalescent COVID-19. CDR3 protein: CATSRDRGRDGYTF. In nucleotides, the CDR3 is TGTGCCACCAGCAGGGACAGGGGGCGGGATGGCTACACCTTC. The full variable domain, with the rest looked up from reference TRBV15 and TRBJ1-2, is DAMVIQNPRYQVTQFGKPVTLSCSQTLNHNVMYWYQQKSSQAPKLLFHYYDKDFNNEADTPDNFQSRRPNTSFCFLDIRSPGLGDTAMYLCATSRDRGRDGYTFGSGTRLTVV.